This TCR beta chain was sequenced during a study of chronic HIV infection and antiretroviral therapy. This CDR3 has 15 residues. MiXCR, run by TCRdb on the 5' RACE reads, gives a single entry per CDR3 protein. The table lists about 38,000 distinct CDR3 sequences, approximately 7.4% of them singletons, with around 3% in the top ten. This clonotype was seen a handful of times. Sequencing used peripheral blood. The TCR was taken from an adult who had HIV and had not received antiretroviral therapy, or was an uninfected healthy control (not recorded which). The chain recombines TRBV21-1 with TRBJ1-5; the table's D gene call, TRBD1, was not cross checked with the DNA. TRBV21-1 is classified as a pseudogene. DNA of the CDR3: TGTGCCAGCAGCAAAGGACAGGGTGCAAATCAGCCCCAGCATTTT. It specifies CASSKGQGANQPQHF.